A single sample gave rise to the 25 T cell receptor beta chains below, sequenced in a study of T cell responses to AZD1222 COVID-19 vaccine. Clones were read by immunoSEQ multiplex PCR, and TCRdb kept only the in-frame ones, dropping some. The data hold 95,000 to 100,000 clones, with around 87% observed a single time. Sample: peripheral blood, taken 28 days after the second AZD1222 dose. These receptors originate from an adult who received the AZD1222 COVID-19 vaccine.

The genes are TRBV27 and TRBJ2-7, with D unresolved. The germline gives CDR1 MNHEY, CDR2 SMNVEV (reference sequence). The CDR3 runs 13 residues. V shed 6 bases and J shed 1 base, with 10 bases lying between them. CDR3 residues: CASRFTGSYEQYF. For the CDR3, the DNA is TGTGCCAGCAGGTTCACGGGTTCCTACGAGCAGTACTTC.

The genes are TRBV6-2 or TRBV6-3 and TRBJ2-7, with D possibly being TRBD2 (6 bases). Between the trimmed V and J ends, which lost 6 bases and 7 bases, there was a span of 19 bases. Germline V gives CDR1 MNHEY, CDR2 SVGEGT. This CDR3 spans 14 amino acids. The CDR3 loop reads CASSPFGGSGEQYF. The DNA for the CDR3 is TGTGCCAGCAGCCCATTCGGGGGATCGGGAGAGCAGTACTTC.

The chain has TRBV27 and TRBJ1-1, with TRBD1 matching over 7 bases. After removal of 5 bases from V and 1 base from J, the junction contained 7 bases not matched to a gene. Germline V lookup: CDR1 MNHEY, CDR2 SMNVEV (reference sequence). CDR3 length: 15 amino acids. CDR3 DNA sequence: TGTGCCAGCAGTCCTCAGACAGGGAAGAACACTGAAGCTTTCTTT. Translation gives CASSPQTGKNTEAFF.

This clone showed up just once. The chain carries TRBV7-3 and TRBJ2-3, with 8 bases fitting TRBD2. J lost 1 base, V lost 5 bases, and 5 bases had no gene match. Germline CDR1 is SGHTA and CDR2 is FQGTGA. CDR3 length equals 15 residues. DNA of the CDR3: TGTGCCAGCAGCCTCGGCGGGGGGCGCACAGATACGCAGTATTTT. As protein: CASSLGGGRTDTQYF.

The chain combines TRBV7-2 with TRBJ1-5; no firm D call. The CDR3 consists of 13 residues. V lost 1 base and J lost 5, with 6 bases in between. Germline CDR1 and CDR2: SGHTA and FQGNSA. The CDR3 DNA is TGTGCCAGCAGCTTAGTTGTGGATCAGCCCCAGCATTTT. This gives the protein CASSLVVDQPQHF.

The rearrangement joins TRBV9 to TRBJ2-3; D unclear. CDR1 and CDR2 (germline): SGDLS, YYNGEE. Trimming left V 4 bases short and J 8 bases short, with 14 bases between. The CDR3 runs 13 residues. The CDR3 spells CASSTDGWGTQYF. CDR3 nucleotide sequence: TGTGCCAGCAGCACCGATGGCTGGGGTACGCAGTATTTT.

The V gene is TRBV27, the J gene TRBJ1-3, with a tentative D call TRBD1 (6 bases). This CDR3 region has 16 residues. The V gene's germline CDR1 is MNHEY and CDR2 SMNVEV (reference sequence). V lost 2 bases to trimming and J lost 0 bases, with 11 bases between them. CDR3 DNA: TGTGCCAGCAGTTTAAACGCAGGGGTCTCTGGAAACACCATATATTTT. Translating gives CASSLNAGVSGNTIYF.

The chain is built from TRBV5-1 and TRBJ1-6; 8 bases line up with TRBD1. CDR3 size: 16 residues. V dropped 5 bases and J dropped 6; count of bases not matched to a gene: 10. Germline CDR1 reads SGHRS; CDR2 reads YFSETQ. CDR3 coding DNA: TGCGCCAGCAGAAGGACAGGGACGAATACTAATTCACCCCTCCACTTT. Translation: CASRRTGTNTNSPLHF.

J is TRBJ2-3 and V is TRBV5-1; D ambiguous. Germline V gene sequence: CDR1 SGHRS, CDR2 YFSETQ. Trimming stripped 4 bases from V and 2 bases from J, with 14 bases between. The CDR3 is 15 amino acids. The CDR3 DNA reads TGCGCCAGCAGCAAGGTGCAGGCCAACACAGATACGCAGTATTTT. As protein: CASSKVQANTDTQYF.

J is TRBJ1-2 and V is TRBV27; D gene unclear. Trimming cost V 5 bases and J 4 bases, with 14 bases left between them. Per the germline V gene, CDR1 is MNHEY and CDR2 is SMNVEV (reference sequence). This CDR3 spans 14 amino acids. The CDR3 region has the DNA TGTGCCAGCAGTGTCCTTCCCGGGTTCTATGGCTACACCTTC. Translated, it gives CASSVLPGFYGYTF.

The gene calls are TRBV11-3 and TRBJ2-5; 9 positions agree with TRBD1. V lost 4 bases, J lost 3 bases, and 3 bases stayed unmatched. This CDR3 is built from 14 residues. Germline lookup yields CDR1 SGHNT and CDR2 YENEEA. The CDR3 DNA follows: TGTGCCAGCAGCTGGGGACAGGGAGAAGAGACCCAGTACTTC. Residues: CASSWGQGEETQYF.

This clone appeared a single time. J is TRBJ2-5 and V is TRBV25-1, with D perhaps TRBD2 (6 bases). Trimming took off 4 bases at V and 3 bases at J, with 24 bases between the two ends. The CDR3 runs to 18 residues. CDR1 MGHDK and CDR2 SYGVNS come from the germline V gene. CDR3 region: CASSATGTVEVIKETQYF. CDR3 DNA: TGTGCCAGCAGTGCAACCGGGACTGTGGAAGTAATTAAAGAGACCCAGTACTTC.

The J gene is TRBJ1-1, the V gene TRBV10-3; tentatively, D is TRBD1 (5 bases). The CDR3 is 13 residues long. Trimming pared 8 bases from V and 0 bases from J, leaving 10 bases between. Per germline, CDR1 ENHRY and CDR2 SYGVKD. The CDR3 DNA sequence: TGTGCCATCGGGGGACCAGTGAACACTGAAGCTTTCTTT. This codes for CAIGGPVNTEAFF.

The J gene is TRBJ1-4, the V gene TRBV4-1; possibly TRBD1 for D (5 bases). The germline V and J ends were trimmed by 3 bases and 3 bases, with 11 bases remaining between them. This CDR3 has 15 amino acids. Germline CDR1 and CDR2: MGHRA and YSYEKL. The CDR3 here is CASSQKGWANEKLFF. CDR3 DNA: TGCGCCAGCAGCCAGAAGGGGTGGGCTAATGAAAAACTGTTTTTT.

The chain has TRBV19 and TRBJ1-6; the D is unclear. Germline-derived CDR1 and CDR2 are LNHDA and SQIVND (reference sequence). The CDR3 contains 14 residues. V was trimmed by 0 bases and J by 3 bases, leaving 3 bases between them. CDR3 nucleotides: TGTGCCAGTAGTATAGATCTCTATAATTCACCCCTCCACTTT. It is translated as CASSIDLYNSPLHF.

The V and J genes are TRBV4-2 and TRBJ1-2; D uncertain. Germline V gene data show CDR1 as LGHNA and CDR2 as YNFKEQ. Trimming took 1 base from V and 2 from J, leaving 2 bases between them. CDR3 length: 12 residues. The CDR3 region is CASSQGNYGYTF. CDR3 coding DNA: TGTGCCAGCAGCCAAGGGAACTATGGCTACACCTTC.

The chain links TRBV5-5 to TRBJ2-7; D is undetermined. Looked up from germline, CDR1 is SGHKS and CDR2 is YYEKEE (reference sequence). The length of the CDR3 is 11 residues. V gave up 4 bases and J gave up 3 bases, with 5 bases separating them. The CDR3 nucleotides are TGTGCCAGCAGCGCCGTCTACGAGCAGTACTTC. It translates to CASSAVYEQYF.

V and J are TRBV29-1 and TRBJ1-5, with 7 bases aligning to TRBD1. Germline V gene sequence: CDR1 SQVTM, CDR2 ANQGSEA. The CDR3 loop spans 16 amino acids. V dropped 5 bases and J dropped 4; count of bases not matched to a gene: 14. This CDR3 reads CSVREQGPWGNQPQHF. DNA for the CDR3: TGCAGCGTTAGGGAACAGGGGCCCTGGGGGAATCAGCCCCAGCATTTT.

J is TRBJ1-2 and V is TRBV27; 8 positions agree with TRBD1. Trimming cost V 3 bases and J 2 bases; bases outside gene matches: 5. This CDR3 has 15 residues. Germline loops: CDR1 MNHEY, CDR2 SMNVEV (reference sequence). The CDR3 DNA reads TGTGCCAGCAGTTTTGGGGGACAGGCCAACTATGGCTACACCTTC. Its translation is CASSFGGQANYGYTF.

This chain uses TRBV2 with TRBJ1-2; tentatively, D is TRBD1 (6 bases). The ends were cut back, 7 bases at V and 5 bases at J, with 14 bases in the middle. Germline assignment: CDR1 SNHLY and CDR2 FYNNEI. The CDR3 is 13 amino acids. CDR3 residues: CASIAGEEYGYTF. The CDR3 DNA reads as TGTGCCAGCATAGCAGGGGAGGAGTATGGCTACACCTTC.

This clone has only one observation. The genes are TRBV18 and TRBJ1-2, with D possibly matching TRBD1 (6 bases). The CDR3 totals 13 residues. CDR1 KGHSH and CDR2 LQKENI come from the germline V gene. V shed 3 bases and J shed 4 bases, with 9 bases lying between them. The CDR3 DNA sequence: TGTGCCAGCTCACCTCCGGACAGCTATGGCTACACCTTC. Amino acids: CASSPPDSYGYTF.

This rearrangement joins TRBV15 to TRBJ1-5; D uncertain. The ends were cut back, 0 bases at V and 7 bases at J, with 10 bases in the middle. Germline V lookup: CDR1 LNHNV, CDR2 YYDKDF (reference sequence). The CDR3 extends over 14 amino acids. The CDR3 here is CATSREGSRQPQHF. The CDR3 DNA follows: TGTGCCACCAGCAGAGAGGGAAGTCGCCAGCCCCAGCATTTT.

The J gene is TRBJ1-2, the V gene TRBV19, with 10 bases identical to TRBD1. Losses at the gene ends were 2 bases for V and 2 bases for J; bases not matched to a gene: 2. The CDR3 extends over 15 amino acids. Germline loops: CDR1 LNHDA, CDR2 SQIVND (reference sequence). CDR3: CASSILGQGNYGYTF. The CDR3 nucleotides read TGTGCCAGTAGTATATTGGGACAGGGGAACTATGGCTACACCTTC.

The chain has TRBV20-1 and TRBJ1-1, with no clear D. Between the trimmed V and J ends, which lost 3 bases and 0 bases, there was a span of 8 bases. Germline lookup yields CDR1 DFQATT and CDR2 SNEGSKA (reference sequence). The CDR3 loop spans 13 amino acids. This chain's CDR3 is CSASPIMNTEAFF. The CDR3, as DNA: TGCAGTGCTAGTCCAATCATGAACACTGAAGCTTTCTTT.

V usage is TRBV5-1 and J usage is TRBJ1-4; a weak D match, TRBD1 (6 bases). CDR1 is SGHRS and CDR2 is YFSETQ in the germline V gene. Trimming pared 4 bases from V and 8 bases from J, leaving 15 bases between. The CDR3 has 14 residues. Written as DNA, the CDR3 is TGCGCCAGCAGCCTCCGGGGGCTCGGCGAAAAACTGTTTTTT. This codes for CASSLRGLGEKLFF.